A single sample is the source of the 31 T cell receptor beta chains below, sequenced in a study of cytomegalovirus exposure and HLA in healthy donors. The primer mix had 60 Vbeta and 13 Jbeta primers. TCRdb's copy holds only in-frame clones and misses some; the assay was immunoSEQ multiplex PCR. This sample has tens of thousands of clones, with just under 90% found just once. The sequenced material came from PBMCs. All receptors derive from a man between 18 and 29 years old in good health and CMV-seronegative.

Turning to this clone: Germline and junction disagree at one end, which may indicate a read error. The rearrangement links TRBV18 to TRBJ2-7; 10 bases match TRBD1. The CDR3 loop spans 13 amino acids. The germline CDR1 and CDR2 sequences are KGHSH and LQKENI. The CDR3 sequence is CASSDRGSCEQYF. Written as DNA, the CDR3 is TGTGCCAGCTCGGACAGGGGGTCCTGCGAGCAGTACTTC.

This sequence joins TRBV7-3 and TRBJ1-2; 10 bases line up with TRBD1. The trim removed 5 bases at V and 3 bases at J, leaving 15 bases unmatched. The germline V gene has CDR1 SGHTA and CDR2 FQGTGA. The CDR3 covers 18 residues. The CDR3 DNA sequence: TGTGCCAGCAGCCCCTTCTGGGAGACAGGGGGCGACGACTATGGCTACACCTTC. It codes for CASSPFWETGGDDYGYTF.

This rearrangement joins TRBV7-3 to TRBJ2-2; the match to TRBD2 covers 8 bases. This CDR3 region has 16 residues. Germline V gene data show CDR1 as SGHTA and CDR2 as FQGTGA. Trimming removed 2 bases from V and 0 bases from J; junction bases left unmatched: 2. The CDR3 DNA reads TGTGCCAGCAGCTTACGGGGGGGGCCGAACACCGGGGAGCTGTTTTTT. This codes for CASSLRGGPNTGELFF.

In nucleotides, the CDR3 is TGTGCCAGCAGCATGAGGAGTATGAGCACAGATACGCAGTATTTT. Its translation is CASSMRSMSTDTQYF. V is TRBV9 and J is TRBJ2-3; D is ambiguous. V dropped 4 bases and J dropped 0 bases, with 12 bases sitting between them. CDR1 and CDR2 from the germline V gene are SGDLS and YYNGEE. The CDR3 is 15 amino acids.

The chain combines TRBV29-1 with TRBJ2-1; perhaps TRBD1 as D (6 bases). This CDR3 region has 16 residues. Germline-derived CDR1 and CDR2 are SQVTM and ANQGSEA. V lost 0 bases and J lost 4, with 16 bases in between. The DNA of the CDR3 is TGCAGCGTTGAAGATCCGGCGGGCCAGGGGTACAATGAGCAGTTCTTC. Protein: CSVEDPAGQGYNEQFF.

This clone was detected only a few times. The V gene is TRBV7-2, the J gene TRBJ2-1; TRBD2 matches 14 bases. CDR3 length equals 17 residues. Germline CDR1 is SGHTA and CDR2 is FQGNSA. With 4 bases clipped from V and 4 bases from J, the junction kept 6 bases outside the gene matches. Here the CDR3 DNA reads TGTGCCAGCAGCTGGAGACTAGCGGGAGGGGGTTACAATGAGCAGTTCTTC. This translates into CASSWRLAGGGYNEQFF.

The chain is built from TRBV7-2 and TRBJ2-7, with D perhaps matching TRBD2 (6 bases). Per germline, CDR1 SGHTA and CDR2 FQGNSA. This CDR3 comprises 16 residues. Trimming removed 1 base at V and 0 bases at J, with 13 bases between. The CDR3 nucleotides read TGTGCCAGCAGCTTAGAGGGAGGCGGAAACTCCTACGAGCAGTACTTC. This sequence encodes CASSLEGGGNSYEQYF.

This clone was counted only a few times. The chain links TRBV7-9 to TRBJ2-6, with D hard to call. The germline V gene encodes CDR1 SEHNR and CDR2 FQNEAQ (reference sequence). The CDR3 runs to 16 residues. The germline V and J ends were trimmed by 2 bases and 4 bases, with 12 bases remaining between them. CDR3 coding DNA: TGTGCCAGCAGCTTAACGTCCGGTACGGGGGCCAACGTCCTGACTTTC. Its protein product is CASSLTSGTGANVLTF.

The CDR3 DNA is TGTGCCAGCAGTGTACTAGCGGGGGTAAACACCGGGGAGCTGTTTTTT. Protein: CASSVLAGVNTGELFF. This sequence joins TRBV28 and TRBJ2-2; 11 positions agree with TRBD2. The trim removed 5 bases at V and 2 bases at J, leaving 4 bases unmatched. The CDR3 sequence is 16 residues long. Germline CDR1 and CDR2: MDHEN and SYDVKM.

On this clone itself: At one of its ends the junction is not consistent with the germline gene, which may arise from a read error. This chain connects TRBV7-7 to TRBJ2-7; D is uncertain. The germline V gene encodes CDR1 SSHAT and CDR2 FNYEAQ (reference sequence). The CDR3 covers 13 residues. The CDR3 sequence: CASSLGQNYEQYF. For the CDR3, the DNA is TGTGCTAGCAGCTTAGGTCAGAACTACGAGCAGTACTTC.

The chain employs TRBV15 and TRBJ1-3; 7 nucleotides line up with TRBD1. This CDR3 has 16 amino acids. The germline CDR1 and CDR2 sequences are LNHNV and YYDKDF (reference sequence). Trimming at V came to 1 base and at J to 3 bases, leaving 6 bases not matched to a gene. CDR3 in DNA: TGTGCCACCAGCAGAGCCCTTGACAGGGTTGGAAACACCATATATTTT. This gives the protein CATSRALDRVGNTIYF.

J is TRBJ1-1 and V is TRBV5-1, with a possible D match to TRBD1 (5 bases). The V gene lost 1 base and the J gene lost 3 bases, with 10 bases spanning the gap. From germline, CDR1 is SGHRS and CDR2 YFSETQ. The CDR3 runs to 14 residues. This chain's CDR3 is CASSLTGTHTEAFF. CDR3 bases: TGCGCCAGCAGCTTGACAGGTACACACACTGAAGCTTTCTTT.

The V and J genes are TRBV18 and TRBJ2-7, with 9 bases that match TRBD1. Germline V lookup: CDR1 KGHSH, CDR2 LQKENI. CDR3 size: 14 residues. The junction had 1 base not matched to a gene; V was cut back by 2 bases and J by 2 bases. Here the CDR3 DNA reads TGTGCCAGCTCACCAGGGACAGGGACCTACGAGCAGTACTTC. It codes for CASSPGTGTYEQYF.

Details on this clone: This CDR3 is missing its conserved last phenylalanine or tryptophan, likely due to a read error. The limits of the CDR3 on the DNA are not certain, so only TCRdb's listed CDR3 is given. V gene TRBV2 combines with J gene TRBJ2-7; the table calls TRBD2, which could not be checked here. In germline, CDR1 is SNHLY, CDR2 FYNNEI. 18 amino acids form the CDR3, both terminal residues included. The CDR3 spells CASSSGGVRTSGSGFLVR.

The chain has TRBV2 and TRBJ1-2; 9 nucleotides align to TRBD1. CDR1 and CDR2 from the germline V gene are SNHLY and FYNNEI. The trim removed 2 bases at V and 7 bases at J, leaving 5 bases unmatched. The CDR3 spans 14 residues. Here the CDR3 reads CASSERTGVGGYTF. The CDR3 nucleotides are TGTGCCAGCAGTGAAAGGACAGGGGTTGGTGGCTACACCTTC.

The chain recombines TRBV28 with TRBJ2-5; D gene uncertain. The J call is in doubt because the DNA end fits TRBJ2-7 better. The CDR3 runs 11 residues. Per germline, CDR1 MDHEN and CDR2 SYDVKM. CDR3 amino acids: CASSLGSEQYF. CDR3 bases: TGTGCCAGCAGTTTAGGTAGCGAGCAGTACTTC.

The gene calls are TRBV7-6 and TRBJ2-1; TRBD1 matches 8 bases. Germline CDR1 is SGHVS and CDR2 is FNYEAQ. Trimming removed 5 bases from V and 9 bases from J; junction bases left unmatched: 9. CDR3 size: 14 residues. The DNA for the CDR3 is TGTGCCAGCAGCCATACCGGGACAGGCAGTGAGCAGTTCTTC. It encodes CASSHTGTGSEQFF.

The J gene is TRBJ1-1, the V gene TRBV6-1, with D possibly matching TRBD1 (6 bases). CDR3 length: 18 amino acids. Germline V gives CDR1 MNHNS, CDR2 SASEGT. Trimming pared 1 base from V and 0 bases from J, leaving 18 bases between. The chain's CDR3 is CASSEVWSGDRMNTEAFF. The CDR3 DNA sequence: TGTGCCAGCAGTGAAGTTTGGTCAGGGGATCGGATGAACACTGAAGCTTTCTTT.

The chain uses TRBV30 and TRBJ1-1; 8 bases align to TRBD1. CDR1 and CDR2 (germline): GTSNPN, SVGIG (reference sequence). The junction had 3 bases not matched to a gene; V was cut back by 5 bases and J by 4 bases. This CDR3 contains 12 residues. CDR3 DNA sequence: TGTGCCTGGGGCGACAGGGGCACTGAAGCTTTCTTT. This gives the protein CAWGDRGTEAFF.

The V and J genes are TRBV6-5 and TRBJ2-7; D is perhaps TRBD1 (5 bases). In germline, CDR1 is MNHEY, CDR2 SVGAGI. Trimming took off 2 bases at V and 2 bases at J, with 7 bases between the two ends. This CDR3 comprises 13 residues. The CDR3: CASSYVGAYEQYF. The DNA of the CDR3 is TGTGCCAGCAGTTACGTAGGGGCCTACGAGCAGTACTTC.

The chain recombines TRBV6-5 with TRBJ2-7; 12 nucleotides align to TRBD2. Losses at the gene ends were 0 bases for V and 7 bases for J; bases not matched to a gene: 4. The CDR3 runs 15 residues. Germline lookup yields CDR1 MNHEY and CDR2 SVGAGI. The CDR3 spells CASSYSILAGGEQYF. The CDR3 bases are TGTGCCAGCAGTTACTCCATACTAGCGGGGGGTGAGCAGTACTTC.

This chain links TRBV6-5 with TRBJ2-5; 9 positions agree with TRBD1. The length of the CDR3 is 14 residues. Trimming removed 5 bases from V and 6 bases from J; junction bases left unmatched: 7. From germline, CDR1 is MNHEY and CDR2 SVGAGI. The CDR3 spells CASSNRGLGKTQYF. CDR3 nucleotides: TGTGCCAGCAGTAACAGGGGGCTCGGGAAGACCCAGTACTTC.

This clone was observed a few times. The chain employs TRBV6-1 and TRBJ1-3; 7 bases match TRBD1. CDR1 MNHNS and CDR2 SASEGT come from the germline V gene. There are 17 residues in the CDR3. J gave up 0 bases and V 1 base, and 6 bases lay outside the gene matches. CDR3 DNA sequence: TGTGCCAGCAGTGAAGGGGCAGGGGGAGCCTCTGGAAACACCATATATTTT. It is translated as CASSEGAGGASGNTIYF.

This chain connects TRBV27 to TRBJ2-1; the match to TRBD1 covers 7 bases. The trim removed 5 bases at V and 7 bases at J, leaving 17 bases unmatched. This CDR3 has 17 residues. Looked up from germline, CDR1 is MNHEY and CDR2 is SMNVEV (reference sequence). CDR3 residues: CASSTDLQGIPRNEQFF. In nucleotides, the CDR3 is TGTGCCAGCAGTACCGATCTACAGGGGATCCCACGGAATGAGCAGTTCTTC.

This CDR3 reads CASSYVGSSAGELFF. The CDR3 nucleotides are TGTGCCAGCAGTTACGTAGGGAGCTCAGCCGGGGAGCTGTTTTTT. This chain joins TRBV6-6 and TRBJ2-2; D is perhaps TRBD2 (5 bases). The CDR3 covers 15 residues. V lost 2 bases and J lost 6, with 13 bases in between. Germline V gene lookup returns CDR1 MNHNY and CDR2 SVGAGI (reference sequence).

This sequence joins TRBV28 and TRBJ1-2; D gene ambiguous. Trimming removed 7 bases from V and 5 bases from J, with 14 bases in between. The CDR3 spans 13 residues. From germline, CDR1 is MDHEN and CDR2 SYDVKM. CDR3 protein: CASIGGRKYGYTF. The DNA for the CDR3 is TGTGCCAGCATCGGTGGGAGGAAGTATGGCTACACCTTC.

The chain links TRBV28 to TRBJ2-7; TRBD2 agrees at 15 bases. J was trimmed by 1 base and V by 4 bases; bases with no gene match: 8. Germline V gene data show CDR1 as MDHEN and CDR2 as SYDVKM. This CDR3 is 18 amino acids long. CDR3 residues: CASSSRPGTSGRSYEQYF. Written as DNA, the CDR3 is TGTGCCAGCAGTTCAAGACCCGGGACTAGCGGGAGGTCCTACGAGCAGTACTTC. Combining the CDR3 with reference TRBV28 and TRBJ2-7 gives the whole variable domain DVKVTQSSRYLVKRTGEKVFLECVQDMDHENMFWYRQDPGLGLRLIYFSYDVKMKEKGDIPEGYSVSREKKERFSLILESASTNQTSMYLCASSSRPGTSGRSYEQYFGPGTRLTVT.

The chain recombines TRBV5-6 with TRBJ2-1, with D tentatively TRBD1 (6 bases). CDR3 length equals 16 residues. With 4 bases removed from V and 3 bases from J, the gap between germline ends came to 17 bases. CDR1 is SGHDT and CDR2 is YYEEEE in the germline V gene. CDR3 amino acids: CASSRQAFSVYNEQFF. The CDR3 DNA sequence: TGTGCCAGCAGCAGACAGGCCTTTAGCGTCTACAATGAGCAGTTCTTC.

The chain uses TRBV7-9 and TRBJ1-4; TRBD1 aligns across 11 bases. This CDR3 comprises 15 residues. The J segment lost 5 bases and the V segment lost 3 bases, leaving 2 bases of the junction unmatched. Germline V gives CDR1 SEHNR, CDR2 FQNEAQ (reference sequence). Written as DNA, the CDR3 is TGTGCCAGCAGCTTGTGGACAGGGGGCAATGAAAAACTGTTTTTT. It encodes CASSLWTGGNEKLFF.

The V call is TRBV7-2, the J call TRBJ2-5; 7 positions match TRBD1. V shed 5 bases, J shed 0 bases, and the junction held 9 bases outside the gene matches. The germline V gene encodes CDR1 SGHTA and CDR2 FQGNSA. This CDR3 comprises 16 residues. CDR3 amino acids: CASSRWKTGNQETQYF. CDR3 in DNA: TGTGCCAGCAGCCGCTGGAAGACAGGGAACCAAGAGACCCAGTACTTC.

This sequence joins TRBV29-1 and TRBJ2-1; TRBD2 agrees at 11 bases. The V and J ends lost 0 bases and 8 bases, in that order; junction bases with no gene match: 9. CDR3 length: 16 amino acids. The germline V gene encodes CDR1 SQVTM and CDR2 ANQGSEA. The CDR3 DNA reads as TGCAGCGTTGAAGATAGTAGGAGACTAGCGGGATATGAGCAGTTCTTC. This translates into CSVEDSRRLAGYEQFF.